The T cell receptor beta chain under discussion was sequenced for a study of CD8 T cells in ankylosing spondylitis. Study-wide results and caveats: Reactive arthritis synovial fluid and blood were previously reported to contain some motif variants. Significantly higher representation of disease-linked clones was reported for matched ankylosing spondylitis synovial fluid.

A word on this clonotype: No antigen is known for it.

Generation of TCR beta libraries employed quantitative 5'-RACE incorporating molecular barcodes. TCRdb re-called the 5' RACE reads through MiXCR, storing one row per CDR3 protein. The table shows approximately 35,000 distinct CDR3 sequences, with more than 13% occurring only once. Germline values: CDR1 SGHVS, CDR2 FNYEAQ. The CDR3 sequence is 16 residues long. V lost 1 base to trimming and J lost 3 bases, with 16 bases between them. The receptor comes from a male donor with ankylosing spondylitis or in good health (not recorded which). The rearrangement joins TRBV7-6 to TRBJ2-7, with a weak D call TRBD2 (5 bases). Sequencing was done on a sample of blood. The CDR3 DNA follows: TGTGCCAGCAGCTTAGTTTTTCGGGAAGGGTTCTACGAGCAGTACTTC. It translates to CASSLVFREGFYEQYF.